This TCR beta chain was retrieved from a study of T-cell reconstitution after alpha-beta-depleted transplantation in children (dated by TCRdb to the mid-2010s). With respect to the entire study: Using TCR repertoire profiling, the study followed T-cell immune reconstitution in a quantitative way in children after TCRalphabeta/CD19-depleted allogeneic hematopoietic cell transplantation.

Including the terminal cysteine and phenylalanine, the CDR3 comprises 18 residues. CDR3 DNA only is kept here, 54 bases in frame from base 1. The treatment or condition label corresponds to: allogeneic hematopoietic cell transplantation with graft depleted of TCRalphabeta T cells and CD19 B cells. Transplant recipients were children who received TCRalphabeta/CD19-depleted allogeneic hematopoietic cell grafts. Library preparation employed PCR. The sequencing machine was an Illumina HiSeq 2500. Molecular barcoding was employed in the preparation of TCR libraries, with unique molecular identifiers being used to normalize TCRbeta repertoire quantification. TCRdb redid the processing of the public reads, applying fastp at Q25 and MiXCR, and retained in-frame beta chains. Under each unique CDR3 protein, matching rows form one entry showing the most common genes and DNA. The sample table records about 830,000 distinct CDR3 sequences; 15% to 20% of these occur just once. The leading ten clones occupy about 5% of the sample.

Points on this clonotype: Its antigen remains unidentified. One end of the junction varies from germline; a read error may be responsible.

Summary of the overall study and its limitations: Over subsequent months, a decline in hyperexpanded clone frequencies was noted, and after one year, T-cell counts and TCRbeta diversity were mostly ascribed to newly produced T cells. The apparently early alphabetaT-cell count recovery about two months after transplant was reportedly dependent on only several hundred rapidly expanded clones derived from non-depleted graft cells. In some patients, high TCRbeta diversity at day 60 was attributed to recipient T cells and intrathymic progenitors that had survived conditioning.

The chain uses TRBV12-3 or TRBV12-4 and TRBJ2-5; TRBD2 matches 7 bases in the middle. The material sequenced was PBMCs, mostly from graft donor cells, taken 360 days after TCRalphabeta/CD19-depleted stem cell transplant. The receptor's source is a male patient aged 5 to 17 who had a stem cell transplant for acute lymphoblastic leukemia, so the T cells may come from the graft donor. The CDR3 here reads CASCFLGRDYAEWETQYF. The DNA reads as follows: TGTGCCAGCTGTTTTCTTGGGAGGGACTACGCTGAATGGGAGACCCAGTACTTC.